The clone carrying this T cell receptor beta chain was counted ten times or more. This sample is part of a study of T cells in Graves' hyperthyroidism and ophthalmopathy. The CDR3 is made up of 16 amino acids. V lost 2 bases, J lost 0 bases, and 12 bases lay in between. Amplification targeted TCR beta CDR3 regions from RNA transcripts. A set of HTBI primers served as the primers for a first-round RT-PCR of the TCR CDR3. TCRdb reanalysed the multiplex PCR reads using MiXCR and keeps one entry per CDR3 protein. The sample includes 370,000 or so distinct CDR3 sequences, roughly 13% of them seen just once.

The clonotype was recovered from a young man with Graves' hyperthyroidism that later progressed to Graves' ophthalmopathy. The sequencing input was blood. The chain recombines TRBV12-3 or TRBV12-4 with TRBJ2-3, with D uncertain. The CDR3 loop reads CASSLRSHPSTDTQYF. As DNA, the CDR3 is TGTGCCAGCAGTTTAAGATCCCACCCTAGCACAGATACGCAGTATTTT.